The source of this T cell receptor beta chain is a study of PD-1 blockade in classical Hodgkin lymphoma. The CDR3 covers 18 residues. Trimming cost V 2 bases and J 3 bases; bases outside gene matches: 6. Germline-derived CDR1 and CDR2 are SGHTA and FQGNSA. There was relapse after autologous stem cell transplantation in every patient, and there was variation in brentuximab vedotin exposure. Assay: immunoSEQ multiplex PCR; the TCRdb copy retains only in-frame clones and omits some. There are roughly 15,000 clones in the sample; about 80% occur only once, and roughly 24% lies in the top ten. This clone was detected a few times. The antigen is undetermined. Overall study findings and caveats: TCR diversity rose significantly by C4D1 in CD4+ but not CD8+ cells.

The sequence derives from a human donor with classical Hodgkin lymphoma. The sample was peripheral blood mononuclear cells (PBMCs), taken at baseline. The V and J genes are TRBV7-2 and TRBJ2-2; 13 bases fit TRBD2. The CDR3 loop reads CASSLKTSGGSYTGELFF. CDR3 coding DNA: TGTGCCAGCAGCTTAAAGACTAGCGGGGGGTCGTACACCGGGGAGCTGTTTTTT.